These 25 T cell receptor beta chains were all obtained from the same sample, sequenced in a study of blood T cells in healthy people across ages. Using a J-beta primer mix together with a sample-barcoded 5' primer, a second PCR was run for about 7 to 12 cycles. MiXCR, applied by TCRdb to the 5' RACE reads, yields one record per CDR3 protein. The table lists hundreds of thousands of distinct CDR3 sequences, 40% to 50% of them singletons. Sequencing used blood. Receptors were obtained from a man aged 55 to 70 in good health.

This chain connects TRBV4-3 to TRBJ1-2, with 9 bases that match TRBD1. V lost 1 base and J lost 8; bases outside the gene matches: 5. This CDR3 is 14 amino acids long. Germline V gene sequence: CDR1 LGHNA, CDR2 YSLEER. The CDR3 reads CASSQGTGVKGYTF. The CDR3 DNA is TGCGCCAGCAGCCAAGGGACAGGGGTTAAGGGCTACACCTTC.

The chain carries TRBV29-1 and TRBJ2-1; TRBD1 aligns across 7 bases. The V gene's germline CDR1 is SQVTM and CDR2 ANQGSEA. CDR3 length: 12 amino acids. With V trimmed by 3 bases and J by 8 bases, 4 bases remained unmatched. CDR3 DNA: TGCAGCGTTGAGACTCAGGGGGATGAGCAGTTCTTC. The encoded protein is CSVETQGDEQFF.

In this sample, this clonotype turned up a few times. V gene TRBV20-1 combines with J gene TRBJ2-1; perhaps D is TRBD1 or TRBD2 (6 bases each). The CDR3 length is 15 residues. Germline V CDR1 and CDR2: DFQATT, SNEGSKA (reference sequence). V was trimmed by 2 bases and J by 7 bases, leaving 18 bases between them. This chain's CDR3 is CSARLQGGPTNEQFF. CDR3 nucleotide sequence: TGCAGTGCTAGACTACAGGGAGGCCCTACGAATGAGCAGTTCTTC.

J is TRBJ2-3 and V is TRBV12-3 or TRBV12-4; 10 nucleotides match TRBD2. The CDR3 is 15 amino acids. Trimming removed 1 base from V and 6 bases from J; junction bases left unmatched: 4. CDR3 bases: TGTGCCAGCAGTTTAGTAGCGGGGGGTTCCGATACGCAGTATTTT. Translation: CASSLVAGGSDTQYF.

The V call is TRBV6-5, the J call TRBJ2-4, with D perhaps TRBD2 (6 bases). Germline assignment: CDR1 MNHEY and CDR2 SVGAGI. The V end lost 4 bases, the J end lost 3 bases, and 19 bases lay between the germline ends. The CDR3 is made up of 17 amino acids. The CDR3 reads CASSSGQATRGKNIQYF. DNA for the CDR3: TGTGCCAGCAGTTCCGGGCAGGCAACGCGGGGCAAAAACATTCAGTACTTC.

The J gene is TRBJ1-4, the V gene TRBV6-2 or TRBV6-3; D is uncertain. The ends were cut back, 4 bases at V and 8 bases at J, with 11 bases in the middle. Germline values: CDR1 MNHEY, CDR2 SVGEGT. The CDR3 runs 13 residues. The CDR3 sequence is CASSSRVEEKLFF. The DNA for the CDR3 is TGTGCCAGCAGTTCGCGGGTTGAGGAAAAACTGTTTTTT.

This clonotype has a handful of counts. The rearrangement joins TRBV27 to TRBJ2-1, with 7 bases fitting TRBD2. This CDR3 is 15 amino acids long. Germline CDR1 reads MNHEY; CDR2 reads SMNVEV (reference sequence). J gave up 6 bases and V 8 bases, and 13 bases lay outside the gene matches. CDR3 loop: CASGNGPGGVNEQFF. In nucleotides, the CDR3 is TGTGCCAGCGGCAACGGGCCGGGGGGAGTCAATGAGCAGTTCTTC.

This clonotype has only a few counts. The chain recombines TRBV4-3 with TRBJ2-1, with 13 bases matching TRBD2. Per the germline V gene, CDR1 is LGHNA and CDR2 is YSLEER. The CDR3 has 21 amino acids. V shed 4 bases and J 4 bases; nucleotides not matched to a gene: 19. CDR3 residues: CASSRNREVDRTSGGYNEQFF. The DNA of the CDR3 is TGCGCCAGCAGCCGGAACAGGGAGGTGGACCGGACTAGCGGGGGATACAATGAGCAGTTCTTC.

This chain links TRBV5-1 with TRBJ2-2, with D perhaps TRBD2 (6 bases). Germline V gene sequence: CDR1 SGHRS, CDR2 YFSETQ. The CDR3 sequence is 19 residues long. Trimming took off 0 bases at V and 3 bases at J, with 21 bases between the two ends. CDR3 sequence reads: CASSLAGLITYEHTGELFF. The CDR3 bases are TGCGCCAGCAGCTTGGCGGGACTGATCACCTATGAGCACACCGGGGAGCTGTTTTTT.

This clonotype appeared many times. The chain employs TRBV6-5 and TRBJ1-5; unclear D gene. Trimming took 5 bases from V and 1 from J, leaving 12 bases between them. This CDR3 has 15 amino acids. CDR1 and CDR2 from the germline V gene are MNHEY and SVGAGI. In nucleotides, the CDR3 is TGTGCCAGCAGTCCAGAGAAACGGAGCAATCAGCCCCAGCATTTT. As protein: CASSPEKRSNQPQHF.

The genes are TRBV7-2 and TRBJ2-7; the D gene is possibly TRBD1 (5 bases). The CDR3 length is 15 residues. Germline V gene sequence: CDR1 SGHTA, CDR2 FQGNSA. The V gene lost 0 bases and the J gene lost 5 bases, with 14 bases spanning the gap. The CDR3 is CASSLAFSGFNEQYF. The CDR3 DNA sequence: TGTGCCAGCAGCTTAGCTTTCTCAGGGTTTAACGAGCAGTACTTC.

This clonotype was observed a handful of times. Here the CDR3 DNA reads TGCGCCAGCAGCCCGGCGGCGGGGGGTGAGACCCAGTACTTC. This encodes CASSPAAGGETQYF. The chain couples TRBV5-1 to TRBJ2-5, with 8 nucleotides matching TRBD2. V dropped 4 bases and J dropped 5; count of bases not matched to a gene: 7. CDR1 SGHRS and CDR2 YFSETQ come from the germline V gene. The CDR3 totals 14 residues.

The CDR3 region has the DNA TGTGCCAGCAGTTTATCGGGTGGTGGAAACTATGGCTACACCTTC. It yields the protein CASSLSGGGNYGYTF. The chain combines TRBV12-3 or TRBV12-4 with TRBJ1-2; D remains ambiguous. The length of the CDR3 is 15 residues. V was clipped by 2 bases and J by 2 bases, with 12 bases between them.

In DNA form, the CDR3 reads TGCAGTGCTAACCCCGGAAGGGCCGATCAGCCCCAGCATTTT. Encoded protein: CSANPGRADQPQHF. The V gene is TRBV20-1, the J gene TRBJ1-5; D gene uncertain. V was trimmed by 4 bases and J by 5 bases, leaving 15 bases between them. This CDR3 is 14 amino acids long. Germline assignment: CDR1 DFQATT and CDR2 SNEGSKA (reference sequence).

The V and J genes are TRBV4-3 and TRBJ1-6; maybe TRBD1 (6 bases). Germline assignment: CDR1 LGHNA and CDR2 YSLEER. V lost 6 bases, J lost 8 bases, and 17 bases lay in between. The CDR3 loop spans 15 amino acids. In nucleotides, the CDR3 is TGCGCCAGCAGGGGAAAAATACAGGGATATTCACCCCTCCACTTT. Translation gives CASRGKIQGYSPLHF.

Details on this clonotype: Compared with germline, one end of the junction differs, possibly owing to a read error. The genes are TRBV15 and TRBJ2-7; TRBD1 matches at 9 bases. The length of the CDR3 is 20 residues. CDR1 and CDR2 from the germline V gene are LNHNV and YYDKDF (reference sequence). CDR3 residues: CTTSRINLGRGQGTAYEQYF. The CDR3 DNA reads TGTACCACCAGCAGAATTAATTTGGGACGAGGACAGGGGACAGCCTACGAGCAGTACTTC.

The chain couples TRBV2 to TRBJ2-3; D call uncertain. This CDR3 contains 13 residues. Germline CDR1 SNHLY, CDR2 FYNNEI. V gave up 7 bases and J gave up 4 bases, with 12 bases separating them. The CDR3 nucleotides read TGTGCCAGCATCTGGGGATTGCCAGATACGCAGTATTTT. The encoded protein is CASIWGLPDTQYF.

The CDR3 nucleotides are TGCGCCAGCAGCCAAGATACCACGGGTAGCTCCTACAATGAGCAGTTCTTC. Its protein product is CASSQDTTGSSYNEQFF. The genes are TRBV4-3 and TRBJ2-1; D remains unclear. Trimming left V 0 bases short and J 0 bases short, with 12 bases between. The CDR3 covers 17 residues. CDR1 LGHNA and CDR2 YSLEER come from the germline V gene.

CDR3 residues: CASSVAQNQETQYF. CDR3 sequence (DNA): TGTGCCAGCAGCGTAGCCCAGAACCAAGAGACCCAGTACTTC. The V call is TRBV9, the J call TRBJ2-5; D is unresolved. V was trimmed by 0 bases and J by 0 bases, leaving 6 bases between them. CDR1 and CDR2 (germline): SGDLS, YYNGEE. This CDR3 comprises 14 residues.

The rearrangement joins TRBV7-9 to TRBJ2-2; D is perhaps TRBD2 (5 bases). The germline V gene has CDR1 SEHNR and CDR2 FQNEAQ (reference sequence). There are 15 residues in the CDR3. V lost 5 bases to trimming and J lost 1 base, with 11 bases between them. The CDR3 DNA is TGTGCCAGCAGCCTTAGGACTGAGAACACCGGGGAGCTGTTTTTT. This gives the protein CASSLRTENTGELFF.

The sample holds a few counts of this clonotype. J is TRBJ2-1 and V is TRBV9, with 7 bases aligning to TRBD2. The CDR3 totals 15 residues. Germline loops: CDR1 SGDLS, CDR2 YYNGEE. Unmatched junction bases numbered 9, after V lost 3 bases and J lost 6 bases. CDR3 loop: CASSEGLAATNEQFF. The CDR3 bases are TGTGCCAGCAGCGAGGGGCTAGCGGCCACCAATGAGCAGTTCTTC.

The chain is built from TRBV28 and TRBJ2-1; TRBD2 agrees at 9 bases. The last part of the DNA fits TRBJ2-7 better; the J call may be wrong. The CDR3 loop spans 16 amino acids. Germline lookup yields CDR1 MDHEN and CDR2 SYDVKM. CDR3 residues: CASSWLAGSSYNEQYF. CDR3 bases: TGTGCCAGCAGCTGGCTAGCGGGGTCCTCCTACAATGAGCAGTACTTC.

The V call is TRBV29-1, the J call TRBJ2-7; weak D call: TRBD1 (5 bases). TRBJ2-5 matches the DNA end more closely, so the J call is doubtful. This CDR3 is built from 12 residues. Per germline, CDR1 SQVTM and CDR2 ANQGSEA. The CDR3 region is CSVAGSLETQYF. The CDR3 region has the DNA TGCAGCGTGGCAGGGTCTTTGGAGACCCAGTACTTC.

This clonotype occurred a few times. The chain couples TRBV12-3 or TRBV12-4 to TRBJ1-2; D not resolved. CDR3 length: 8 residues. With 9 bases removed from V and 6 bases from J, the gap between germline ends came to 2 bases. CDR3 in DNA: TGTGCCAGTGATGGCTACACCTTC. Residues: CASDGYTF.

This chain connects TRBV5-1 to TRBJ1-1; 7 bases are shared with TRBD1. The CDR3 extends over 15 amino acids. Losses at the gene ends were 1 base for V and 5 bases for J; bases not matched to a gene: 8. The germline CDR1 and CDR2 sequences are SGHRS and YFSETQ. This CDR3 is CASSLNRQGETEAFF. The CDR3 DNA is TGCGCCAGCAGCTTGAATCGACAGGGAGAAACTGAAGCTTTCTTT.